This TCR beta chain was observed in a study of CD8 T cells in Susac syndrome. Reverse transcription of 0.5 to 1 ug RNA was performed with random hexamers. In TCRdb, the immunoSEQ multiplex PCR reads were re-called with MiXCR into one record per CDR3 protein. This table has over 350,000 distinct CDR3 sequences, 85% appearing once. Input material: CD8+ T cells from PBMCs. The receptor was isolated from a human donor with multiple sclerosis.

The CDR3 DNA reads as TGTGCCAGCAGTTTGACCGGGACAGCCGTTTATGGCTACACCTTC. It codes for CASSLTGTAVYGYTF. This sequence joins TRBV6-5 and TRBJ1-2; 7 nucleotides agree with TRBD1. Germline V lookup: CDR1 MNHEY, CDR2 SVGAGI. Trimming removed 4 bases from V and 5 bases from J; junction bases left unmatched: 10. CDR3 length: 15 amino acids.